These T cell receptor beta chains were read from a single sample in a study of blood T cells in healthy people across ages. TCRdb passed the 5' RACE reads through MiXCR, listing each CDR3 protein once. The sample yields around 1,500,000 distinct CDR3 sequences, about 28% seen once. The sequenced material came from blood. The receptors were sampled from a woman under 40 in good health. The CDR3 runs from the conserved cysteine through the conserved F or W. Each record gives: J gene, V gene, D gene, clone size, CDR3 length, CDR3 protein, CDR3 DNA. A D gene is named only where the DNA matches it firmly. Rows give clone size only sometimes, using once, few, many, or a class for an expanded clone.

j_call: TRBJ2-1; v_call: TRBV6-5; d_call: -; clone_size: many; cdr3_length: 14; cdr3_aa: CASSYAQSDNEQFF; cdr3_nt: TGTGCCAGCAGTTACGCCCAATCCGACAATGAGCAGTTCTTC
j_call: TRBJ1-2; v_call: TRBV19; d_call: -; clone_size: few; cdr3_length: 13; cdr3_aa: CASSMTVNYGYTF; cdr3_nt: TGTGCCAGTAGTATGACAGTTAACTATGGCTACACCTTC
j_call: TRBJ2-7; v_call: TRBV5-1; d_call: TRBD2; clone_size: many; cdr3_length: 15; cdr3_aa: CASSFQAGANYEQYF; cdr3_nt: TGCGCCAGCAGCTTCCAGGCGGGAGCGAACTACGAGCAGTACTTC
j_call: TRBJ2-7; v_call: TRBV27; d_call: -; clone_size: -; cdr3_length: 14; cdr3_aa: CASSPDRQPYEQYF; cdr3_nt: TGTGCCAGCAGCCCAGACAGGCAGCCCTACGAGCAGTACTTC
j_call: TRBJ1-2; v_call: TRBV3-1; d_call: -; clone_size: few; cdr3_length: 11; cdr3_aa: CASSQEDGYTF; cdr3_nt: TGTGCCAGCAGCCAAGAGGATGGCTACACCTTC
j_call: TRBJ2-3; v_call: TRBV11-2; d_call: TRBD2; clone_size: -; cdr3_length: 18; cdr3_aa: CASSQRLAGGAGTDTQYF; cdr3_nt: TGTGCCAGCAGCCAGCGGCTAGCGGGAGGAGCAGGCACAGATACGCAGTATTTT
j_call: TRBJ1-4; v_call: TRBV12-3/TRBV12-4; d_call: -; clone_size: few; cdr3_length: 15; cdr3_aa: CASSFNSATNEKLFF; cdr3_nt: TGTGCCAGCAGTTTTAACTCCGCAACTAATGAAAAACTGTTTTTT
j_call: TRBJ2-7; v_call: TRBV29-1; d_call: TRBD2; clone_size: many; cdr3_length: 15; cdr3_aa: CSVEDRPSGRYEQYF; cdr3_nt: TGCAGCGTTGAAGATCGTCCTAGCGGGAGGTACGAGCAGTACTTC
j_call: TRBJ2-7; v_call: TRBV5-1; d_call: -; clone_size: many; cdr3_length: 13; cdr3_aa: CASSLGGANEQYF; cdr3_nt: TGCGCCAGCAGCTTGGGGGGGGCCAACGAGCAGTACTTC
j_call: TRBJ2-1; v_call: TRBV5-1; d_call: -; clone_size: few; cdr3_length: 16; cdr3_aa: CASSPKVGVDYNEQFF; cdr3_nt: TGCGCCAGCAGTCCAAAAGTAGGGGTCGACTACAATGAGCAGTTCTTC
j_call: TRBJ2-2; v_call: TRBV2; d_call: -; clone_size: few; cdr3_length: 14; cdr3_aa: CASSEVVGTGELFF; cdr3_nt: TGTGCCAGCAGTGAAGTCGTGGGCACCGGGGAGCTGTTTTTT
j_call: TRBJ2-7; v_call: TRBV25-1; d_call: -; clone_size: few; cdr3_length: 13; cdr3_aa: CASSEGSAIEQYF; cdr3_nt: TGTGCCAGCAGTGAAGGGTCAGCTATCGAGCAGTACTTC
j_call: TRBJ1-5; v_call: TRBV29-1; d_call: -; clone_size: -; cdr3_length: 12; cdr3_aa: CSAGSSNQPQHF; cdr3_nt: TGCAGCGCGGGGAGCAGCAATCAGCCCCAGCATTTT
j_call: TRBJ1-1; v_call: TRBV20-1; d_call: -; clone_size: few; cdr3_length: 11; cdr3_aa: CSAPAGAEAFF; cdr3_nt: TGCAGTGCACCAGCAGGGGCAGAAGCTTTCTTT
j_call: TRBJ1-4; v_call: TRBV12-3/TRBV12-4; d_call: -; clone_size: -; cdr3_length: 16; cdr3_aa: CASSSVMGERVEKLFF; cdr3_nt: TGTGCCAGCAGTTCCGTCATGGGCGAGAGGGTTGAAAAACTGTTTTTT
j_call: TRBJ2-3; v_call: TRBV2; d_call: TRBD2; clone_size: few; cdr3_length: 14; cdr3_aa: CASNKGLVTDTQYF; cdr3_nt: TGTGCCAGCAATAAGGGACTAGTGACAGATACGCAGTATTTT
j_call: TRBJ1-4; v_call: TRBV9; d_call: -; clone_size: -; cdr3_length: 14; cdr3_aa: CASSAGGPTKGLFF; cdr3_nt: TGTGCCAGCAGCGCGGGCGGGCCCACCAAAGGGCTGTTTTTT
j_call: TRBJ1-1; v_call: TRBV7-9; d_call: TRBD1; clone_size: -; cdr3_length: 15; cdr3_aa: CASSDYRGTATEAFF; cdr3_nt: TGTGCCAGCAGCGACTACAGGGGGACGGCCACTGAAGCTTTCTTT
j_call: TRBJ1-2; v_call: TRBV9; d_call: -; clone_size: -; cdr3_length: 14; cdr3_aa: CASSVRLDGGGYTF; cdr3_nt: TGTGCCAGCAGCGTGAGATTGGACGGCGGTGGCTACACCTTC
j_call: TRBJ2-1; v_call: TRBV20-1; d_call: TRBD1; clone_size: few; cdr3_length: 16; cdr3_aa: CSATGQGARSYNEQFF; cdr3_nt: TGCAGTGCTACAGGACAGGGGGCAAGGTCCTACAATGAGCAGTTCTTC
j_call: TRBJ2-1; v_call: TRBV6-5; d_call: -; clone_size: many; cdr3_length: 13; cdr3_aa: CASSYSPRLEQFF; cdr3_nt: TGTGCCAGCAGTTACTCTCCGAGGTTGGAGCAGTTCTTC
j_call: TRBJ1-4; v_call: TRBV7-9; d_call: -; clone_size: -; cdr3_length: 15; cdr3_aa: CASSTTDATNEKLFF; cdr3_nt: TGTGCCAGCAGCACGACGGACGCCACTAATGAAAAACTGTTTTTT
j_call: TRBJ2-5; v_call: TRBV29-1; d_call: TRBD2; clone_size: few; cdr3_length: 14; cdr3_aa: CSVDVAGGPETQYF; cdr3_nt: TGCAGCGTTGATGTAGCGGGAGGGCCCGAGACCCAGTACTTC
j_call: TRBJ2-7; v_call: TRBV5-5; d_call: -; clone_size: -; cdr3_length: 13; cdr3_aa: CAGSYGGPLEQYF; cdr3_nt: TGTGCCGGCAGCTATGGGGGGCCTCTCGAGCAGTACTTC
j_call: TRBJ2-1; v_call: TRBV29-1; d_call: -; clone_size: many; cdr3_length: 16; cdr3_aa: CSAATRGFGFGNEQFF; cdr3_nt: TGCAGCGCCGCCACGAGGGGGTTCGGGTTCGGCAATGAGCAGTTCTTC
j_call: TRBJ1-3; v_call: TRBV3-1; d_call: TRBD1; clone_size: -; cdr3_length: 15; cdr3_aa: CASSARDRSGNTIYF; cdr3_nt: TGTGCCAGCAGCGCCCGGGACAGGTCAGGGAACACCATATATTTT
j_call: TRBJ1-5; v_call: TRBV7-2; d_call: -; clone_size: -; cdr3_length: 14; cdr3_aa: CAGGEQGFSQPQHF; cdr3_nt: TGTGCCGGCGGAGAACAGGGTTTCAGTCAGCCCCAGCATTTT
j_call: TRBJ2-1; v_call: TRBV5-1; d_call: TRBD2; clone_size: -; cdr3_length: 15; cdr3_aa: CASSFGTSVNNEQFF; cdr3_nt: TGCGCCAGCAGCTTCGGGACTAGCGTAAACAATGAGCAGTTCTTC
j_call: TRBJ1-2; v_call: TRBV30; d_call: TRBD1; clone_size: few; cdr3_length: 13; cdr3_aa: CAWTRDRGHGYTF; cdr3_nt: TGTGCCTGGACGCGGGACAGGGGGCATGGCTACACCTTC
j_call: TRBJ2-1; v_call: TRBV6-6; d_call: -; clone_size: many; cdr3_length: 14; cdr3_aa: CASRDWGIANEQFF; cdr3_nt: TGTGCCAGCAGGGACTGGGGAATAGCTAATGAGCAGTTCTTC
j_call: TRBJ2-3; v_call: TRBV11-2; d_call: -; clone_size: few; cdr3_length: 14; cdr3_aa: CASSLTSLTDTRYF; cdr3_nt: TGTGCCAGCAGCTTAACTAGCCTGACAGATACGCGGTATTTT
j_call: TRBJ2-7; v_call: TRBV6-5; d_call: -; clone_size: many; cdr3_length: 15; cdr3_aa: CASSYGGRPNYEQYF; cdr3_nt: TGTGCCAGCAGTTACGGGGGGAGGCCGAACTACGAGCAGTACTTC
j_call: TRBJ2-2; v_call: TRBV7-8; d_call: TRBD2; clone_size: once; cdr3_length: 19; cdr3_aa: CASSLALTTSGAYVWELFF; cdr3_nt: TGTGCCAGCAGCTTAGCGCTCACGACTAGCGGGGCCTACGTGTGGGAGCTGTTTTTT
j_call: TRBJ2-1; v_call: TRBV20-1; d_call: -; clone_size: -; cdr3_length: 15; cdr3_aa: CSTNSGASPYNEQFF; cdr3_nt: TGCAGTACCAATTCCGGGGCGTCACCCTACAATGAGCAGTTCTTC
j_call: TRBJ2-6; v_call: TRBV5-6; d_call: -; clone_size: few; cdr3_length: 16; cdr3_aa: CASSLNGNSGANVLTF; cdr3_nt: TGTGCCAGCAGCCTTAACGGAAACTCTGGGGCCAACGTCCTGACTTTC
j_call: TRBJ2-4; v_call: TRBV7-2; d_call: TRBD2; clone_size: -; cdr3_length: 18; cdr3_aa: CASSLSPAAGIGENIQYF; cdr3_nt: TGTGCCAGCAGCTTAAGTCCCGCAGCGGGAATCGGAGAAAACATTCAGTACTTC
j_call: TRBJ2-1; v_call: TRBV29-1; d_call: TRBD1; clone_size: many; cdr3_length: 15; cdr3_aa: CSVEFPGQGYNEQFF; cdr3_nt: TGCAGCGTTGAATTTCCGGGACAGGGCTACAATGAGCAGTTCTTC
j_call: TRBJ2-5; v_call: TRBV5-1; d_call: -; clone_size: few; cdr3_length: 13; cdr3_aa: CASSLQVEDEQYF; cdr3_nt: TGCGCCAGCAGCTTACAGGTGGAGGATGAGCAGTACTTC
j_call: TRBJ2-6; v_call: TRBV15; d_call: TRBD2; clone_size: -; cdr3_length: 16; cdr3_aa: CATSGGGTSGANVLTF; cdr3_nt: TGTGCCACCAGCGGGGGAGGGACCTCTGGGGCCAACGTCCTGACTTTC
j_call: TRBJ1-4; v_call: TRBV27; d_call: -; clone_size: few; cdr3_length: 16; cdr3_aa: CASSSSTGSSEGELFF; cdr3_nt: TGTGCCAGCAGTTCCTCTACAGGGTCCTCGGAGGGAGAACTGTTTTTT
j_call: TRBJ1-3; v_call: TRBV29-1; d_call: -; clone_size: -; cdr3_length: 12; cdr3_aa: CSVVEGSGTIYF; cdr3_nt: TGCAGCGTTGTAGAGGGTTCAGGCACCATATATTTT
j_call: TRBJ2-4; v_call: TRBV18; d_call: TRBD1; clone_size: few; cdr3_length: 16; cdr3_aa: CASSPDRTRVQNIQYF; cdr3_nt: TGTGCCAGCTCACCGGACAGGACAAGGGTCCAAAACATTCAGTACTTC
j_call: TRBJ2-7; v_call: TRBV5-1; d_call: TRBD1; clone_size: many; cdr3_length: 14; cdr3_aa: CASSFTGQGNEQYF; cdr3_nt: TGCGCCAGCAGCTTCACGGGACAGGGGAACGAGCAGTACTTC
j_call: TRBJ1-1; v_call: TRBV27; d_call: -; clone_size: few; cdr3_length: 16; cdr3_aa: CASSLIPGTPNTEAFF; cdr3_nt: TGTGCCAGCAGTTTAATTCCCGGGACGCCGAACACTGAAGCTTTCTTT
j_call: TRBJ2-5; v_call: TRBV12-3/TRBV12-4; d_call: -; clone_size: -; cdr3_length: 15; cdr3_aa: CASSLSVRIKETQYF; cdr3_nt: TGTGCCAGCAGCTTGAGTGTCCGGATTAAAGAGACCCAGTACTTC
j_call: TRBJ1-5; v_call: TRBV7-2; d_call: -; clone_size: many; cdr3_length: 13; cdr3_aa: CASSLGTGQPQHF; cdr3_nt: TGTGCCAGCAGCCTAGGGACGGGTCAGCCCCAGCATTTT
j_call: TRBJ2-2; v_call: TRBV2; d_call: -; clone_size: -; cdr3_length: 15; cdr3_aa: CASSQSAVNTGELFF; cdr3_nt: TGTGCCAGCAGTCAGTCAGCGGTAAACACCGGGGAGCTGTTTTTT
j_call: TRBJ2-7; v_call: TRBV4-1; d_call: -; clone_size: few; cdr3_length: 13; cdr3_aa: CASSRVEGFEQYF; cdr3_nt: TGCGCCAGCAGCCGGGTCGAAGGTTTCGAGCAGTACTTC
j_call: TRBJ2-5; v_call: TRBV5-1; d_call: -; clone_size: few; cdr3_length: 15; cdr3_aa: CASSLMGPGSETQYF; cdr3_nt: TGCGCCAGCAGCTTGATGGGACCAGGCTCCGAGACCCAGTACTTC
j_call: TRBJ2-7; v_call: TRBV6-5; d_call: -; clone_size: few; cdr3_length: 17; cdr3_aa: CASSFDPTGASVDEQYF; cdr3_nt: TGTGCCAGCAGTTTCGACCCGACCGGGGCGAGCGTCGACGAGCAGTACTTC
j_call: TRBJ2-3; v_call: TRBV9; d_call: -; clone_size: few; cdr3_length: 14; cdr3_aa: CASSAGVTGDTQYF; cdr3_nt: TGTGCCAGCTCGGCTGGGGTGACGGGGGATACGCAGTATTTT
j_call: TRBJ2-7; v_call: TRBV25-1; d_call: TRBD2; clone_size: many; cdr3_length: 14; cdr3_aa: CASSGWGGAYEQYF; cdr3_nt: TGTGCCAGCAGTGGTTGGGGGGGGGCCTACGAGCAGTACTTC
j_call: TRBJ2-1; v_call: TRBV29-1; d_call: -; clone_size: many; cdr3_length: 14; cdr3_aa: CSVELVLRVNEQFF; cdr3_nt: TGCAGCGTTGAACTAGTTCTGAGGGTCAATGAGCAGTTCTTC
j_call: TRBJ2-1; v_call: TRBV2; d_call: -; clone_size: -; cdr3_length: 15; cdr3_aa: CASSERPLNEETQFF; cdr3_nt: TGTGCCAGCAGTGAACGGCCCCTGAATGAAGAGACCCAGTTCTTC
j_call: TRBJ2-3; v_call: TRBV10-1; d_call: -; clone_size: -; cdr3_length: 17; cdr3_aa: CASSGSRLELYTDTQYF; cdr3_nt: TGCGCCAGCAGTGGGAGTCGGCTCGAACTATACACAGATACGCAGTATTTT
j_call: TRBJ1-1; v_call: TRBV7-6; d_call: -; clone_size: -; cdr3_length: 15; cdr3_aa: CASSRVVGPPYEAFF; cdr3_nt: TGTGCCAGCAGCCGAGTCGTCGGGCCTCCCTATGAAGCTTTCTTT
j_call: TRBJ2-7; v_call: TRBV29-1; d_call: TRBD2; clone_size: many; cdr3_length: 13; cdr3_aa: CSASGISSYEQYF; cdr3_nt: TGCAGCGCGAGCGGGATCAGCTCCTACGAGCAGTACTTC
j_call: TRBJ2-1; v_call: TRBV7-2; d_call: -; clone_size: -; cdr3_length: 18; cdr3_aa: CASSWEVEDRRSYNEQFF; cdr3_nt: TGTGCCAGCAGCTGGGAGGTTGAGGACAGGCGCTCCTACAATGAGCAGTTCTTC
j_call: TRBJ2-1; v_call: TRBV29-1; d_call: TRBD2; clone_size: -; cdr3_length: 12; cdr3_aa: CSGGLAGEEQFF; cdr3_nt: TGCAGCGGGGGACTAGCGGGGGAGGAGCAGTTTTTC
j_call: TRBJ2-1; v_call: TRBV7-2; d_call: TRBD1; clone_size: -; cdr3_length: 15; cdr3_aa: CANSSYRGDYNEQFF; cdr3_nt: TGTGCCAACAGCTCGTACAGGGGCGACTACAATGAGCAGTTCTTC